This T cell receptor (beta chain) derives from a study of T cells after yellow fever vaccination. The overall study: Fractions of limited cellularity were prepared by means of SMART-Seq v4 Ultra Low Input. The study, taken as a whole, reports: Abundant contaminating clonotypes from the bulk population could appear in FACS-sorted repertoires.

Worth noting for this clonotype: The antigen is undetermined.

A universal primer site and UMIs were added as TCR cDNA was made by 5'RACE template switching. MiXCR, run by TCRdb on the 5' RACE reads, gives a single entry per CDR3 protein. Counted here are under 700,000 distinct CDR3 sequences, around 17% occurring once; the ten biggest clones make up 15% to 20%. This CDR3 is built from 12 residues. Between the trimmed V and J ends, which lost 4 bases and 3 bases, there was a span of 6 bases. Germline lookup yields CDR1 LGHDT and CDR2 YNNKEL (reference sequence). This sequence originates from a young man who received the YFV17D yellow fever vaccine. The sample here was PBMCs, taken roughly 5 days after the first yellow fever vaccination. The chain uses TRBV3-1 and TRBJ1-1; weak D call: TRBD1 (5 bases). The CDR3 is CASSRDHTEAFF. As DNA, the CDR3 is TGTGCCAGCAGCCGGGACCACACTGAAGCTTTCTTT.